This T cell receptor beta chain originates from a study of blood T cell repertoires in COVID-19. Sequencing was performed with immunoSEQ multiplex PCR; in TCRdb, only in-frame clones are kept and a portion is missing. The table records 120,000 to 150,000 clones, about 90% of them present only once. This clone has more than one count but fewer than ten. J lost 5 bases, V lost 6 bases, and 3 bases had no gene match. This CDR3 is built from 14 residues. The V gene's germline CDR1 is MNHEY and CDR2 SVGAGI. The sequence was collected from a man aged 50 to 60 who had recovered from COVID-19. Sample: peripheral blood. The J gene is TRBJ1-6, the V gene TRBV6-5, with TRBD1 identical over 8 bases. Here the CDR3 reads CASRRTGNNSPLHF. The DNA of the CDR3 is TGTGCCAGCAGGAGGACAGGGAATAATTCACCCCTCCACTTT.